Listed below are T cell receptor beta chains from one sample, sequenced in a study of cytomegalovirus exposure and HLA in healthy donors. Using immunoSEQ multiplex PCR, the repertoire was profiled, and TCRdb retains in-frame clones only, with some absent. The table shows about 110,000 clones, with around 90% occurring only once. Source material: PBMCs. These receptors were obtained from a woman between 18 and 30 years old in good health and CMV-seropositive. Both conserved end residues are part of each CDR3. The D gene is left open where the match is weak. Only some rows state a clone size, as once, few, many or a class for expanded clones.

size | J | V | D | CDR3 | DNA
NA | TRBJ1-2 | TRBV18 | TRBD1 | CASSQTGDYGYTF | TGTGCCAGCTCACAGACAGGGGACTATGGCTACACCTTC
NA | TRBJ1-2 | TRBV5-6 | NA | CASSSPGRWNYGYTF | TGTGCCAGCAGCAGTCCAGGGCGGTGGAACTATGGCTACACCTTC
NA | TRBJ2-2 | TRBV28 | TRBD2 | CASESGASTGELFF | TGTGCCAGCGAAAGCGGGGCGTCCACCGGGGAGCTGTTTTTT
NA | TRBJ2-7 | TRBV7-7 | TRBD1 | CASGPHGQGVHEQYF | TGTGCTAGCGGACCTCACGGACAGGGGGTCCACGAGCAGTACTTC
NA | TRBJ1-2 | TRBV9 | TRBD1 | CASSADRGLNYGYTF | TGTGCCAGCAGCGCGGACAGGGGGCTGAACTATGGCTACACCTTC
NA | TRBJ1-5 | TRBV4-1 | TRBD1 | CASSQGDRAVPGQPQHF | TGCGCCAGCAGCCAAGGGGACAGGGCAGTGCCGGGACAGCCCCAGCATTTT
NA | TRBJ1-2 | TRBV27 | NA | CASSPGQHLLYGYTF | TGTGCCAGCAGTCCGGGACAACACCTCTTATATGGCTACACCTTC
NA | TRBJ1-2 | TRBV7-2 | NA | CASGSRGNYGYTF | TGTGCCAGCGGCTCCAGGGGTAACTATGGCTACACCTTC
NA | TRBJ1-5 | TRBV15 | TRBD1 | CATSSRGLAQPQHF | TGTGCCACCAGCAGCAGGGGGCTGGCTCAGCCCCAGCATTTT
NA | TRBJ2-3 | TRBV27 | TRBD2 | CASRLSGASTDTQYF | TGTGCCAGCAGGCTTAGCGGGGCCAGCACAGATACGCAGTATTTT
NA | TRBJ1-2 | TRBV4-3 | TRBD1 | CASSQGTGGLVSYGYTF | TGCGCCAGCAGCCAAGGTACAGGGGGCCTCGTGTCCTATGGCTACACCTTC
few | TRBJ2-7 | TRBV19 | TRBD1 | CASRRGTGLDEQYF | TGTGCCAGTAGACGGGGGACAGGTCTCGACGAGCAGTACTTC
once | TRBJ1-5 | TRBV10-2 | NA | CASSDILGEVSNQPQHF | TGCGCCAGCAGTGATATTTTGGGGGAGGTAAGCAATCAGCCCCAGCATTTT